This entry lists 27 T cell receptor beta chains sequenced from one sample in a study of T cells after somatic rescue of genetic block. TCRdb keeps only in-frame clones here, not all; method: immunoSEQ multiplex PCR. The data contain about 63,000 clones, under 95% of them singletons. Sequencing input: peripheral blood mononuclear cells (PBMCs). These receptors all stem from a man in his forties.

The chain employs TRBV5-1 and TRBJ2-5, with 7 bases identical to TRBD2. Germline V gives CDR1 SGHRS, CDR2 YFSETQ. V lost 1 base, J lost 4 bases, and 4 bases stayed unmatched. CDR3 length: 14 amino acids. CDR3: CASSLLGGRETQYF. In DNA, the CDR3 is TGCGCCAGCAGCTTGCTGGGGGGGAGAGAGACCCAGTACTTC.

The chain carries TRBV5-6 and TRBJ1-4, with D unresolved. V lost 1 base, J lost 4 bases, and 5 bases lay in between. CDR3 size: 13 residues. The germline V gene has CDR1 SGHDT and CDR2 YYEEEE. The CDR3 DNA reads as TGTGCCAGCAGCTTGCCGAATAATGAAAAACTGTTTTTT. As protein: CASSLPNNEKLFF.

J is TRBJ2-3 and V is TRBV2; 10 bases align to TRBD2. This CDR3 is built from 14 residues. The ends lost 1 base at V and 6 bases at J; junction bases unmatched: 1. Germline lookup yields CDR1 SNHLY and CDR2 FYNNEI. The CDR3 loop is CASSEELAGDTQYF. For the CDR3, the DNA is TGTGCCAGCAGTGAAGAACTAGCGGGGGATACGCAGTATTTT.

The chain has TRBV5-4 and TRBJ1-1; D possibly corresponds to TRBD1 (5 bases). The CDR3 is 12 amino acids. Germline V CDR1 and CDR2: SGHNT, YYREEE (reference sequence). Trimming cost V 4 bases and J 6 bases, with 10 bases left between them. For the CDR3, the DNA is TGTGCCAGCAGCGACCGGGGGGCTGAAGCTTTCTTT. Translated, it gives CASSDRGAEAFF.

The J gene is TRBJ2-7, the V gene TRBV5-1, with TRBD1 identical over 11 bases. CDR3 length: 16 residues. Germline CDR1 SGHRS, CDR2 YFSETQ. Trimming at V came to 4 bases and at J to 2 bases, leaving 8 bases not matched to a gene. Here the CDR3 reads CASSLEGQGVPYEQYF. As DNA, the CDR3 is TGCGCCAGCAGCCTCGAGGGACAGGGGGTACCCTACGAGCAGTACTTC.

The chain joins TRBV1 to TRBJ2-4; TRBD2 is the table's D call and was not checked against the DNA. TRBV1 corresponds to a pseudogene. The CDR3 totals 15 residues. CDR3 nucleotide sequence: TGCACCAGCAGCCAAGGGGGACTAGCGGGAACCATTCAGTACTTC. This sequence encodes CTSSQGGLAGTIQYF.

The chain employs TRBV7-2 and TRBJ1-1, with no clear D. Germline V gives CDR1 SGHTA, CDR2 FQGNSA. This CDR3 has 13 amino acids. The V end lost 5 bases, the J end lost 6 bases, and 13 bases lay between the germline ends. CDR3 sequence reads: CASSLYEASEAFF. Here the CDR3 DNA reads TGTGCCAGCAGCCTATATGAGGCCTCTGAAGCTTTCTTT.

This chain uses TRBV18 with TRBJ2-4; D is uncertain. Looked up from germline, CDR1 is KGHSH and CDR2 is LQKENI. V shed 2 bases and J shed 0 bases, with 5 bases lying between them. The CDR3 spans 14 residues. CDR3 in amino acids: CASSPGVAKNIQYF. For the CDR3, the DNA is TGTGCCAGCTCACCAGGAGTAGCCAAAAACATTCAGTACTTC.

The chain uses TRBV5-1 and TRBJ1-6; TRBD1 agrees at 7 bases. Germline V gene data show CDR1 as SGHRS and CDR2 as YFSETQ. CDR3 size: 16 residues. J lost 8 bases, V lost 3 bases, and 11 bases had no gene match. CDR3 region: CASSWDSQTLYSPLHF. The DNA for the CDR3 is TGCGCCAGCAGCTGGGACAGCCAGACGTTGTATTCACCCCTCCACTTT.

This chain joins TRBV6-1 and TRBJ2-7; a possible D gene is TRBD1 (6 bases). The germline V gene encodes CDR1 MNHNS and CDR2 SASEGT. V shed 2 bases and J shed 2 bases, with 10 bases lying between them. This CDR3 is built from 14 residues. CDR3 protein: CASSEWAGAYEQYF. CDR3 sequence (DNA): TGTGCCAGCAGTGAATGGGCAGGGGCCTACGAGCAGTACTTC.

This clone turned up a few times. The rearrangement joins TRBV21-1 to TRBJ1-6. TRBV21-1 is recorded as a pseudogene. The CDR3 loop spans 15 amino acids. DNA of the CDR3: TGTGCCAGCAGCCTCCTGGGGGGGTCTAGGTCACCCCTCCACTTT. Translating gives CASSLLGGSRSPLHF.

This rearrangement joins TRBV28 to TRBJ2-3; TRBD2 matches at 8 bases. The V gene's germline CDR1 is MDHEN and CDR2 SYDVKM. V dropped 1 base and J dropped 2; count of bases not matched to a gene: 14. The CDR3 covers 19 residues. The CDR3 DNA reads TGTGCCAGCAGTTTATTCCAGGGTGCACAGCGGGGGAACACAGATACGCAGTATTTT. As protein: CASSLFQGAQRGNTDTQYF.

The V gene is TRBV6-6, the J gene TRBJ1-5; D not resolved. This CDR3 is 14 amino acids long. Germline V lookup: CDR1 MNHNY, CDR2 SVGAGI (reference sequence). V lost 2 bases and J lost 4, with 9 bases in between. CDR3 coding DNA: TGTGCCAGCAGTTACCTCGTGACGAATCAGCCCCAGCATTTT. It yields the protein CASSYLVTNQPQHF.

V and J are TRBV10-1 and TRBJ2-1, with 7 positions matching TRBD1. The V and J ends lost 6 bases and 3 bases, in that order; junction bases with no gene match: 2. The germline V gene has CDR1 WNHNN and CDR2 SYGVQD (reference sequence). The CDR3 totals 13 residues. CDR3 sequence (DNA): TGCGCCAGCAGCCGGGACAGCTACAATGAGCAGTTCTTC. Translation: CASSRDSYNEQFF.

The V and J genes are TRBV10-1 and TRBJ1-4; no firm D call. CDR3 length: 18 residues. Germline CDR1 reads WNHNN; CDR2 reads SYGVQD (reference sequence). Trimming removed 3 bases from V and 0 bases from J, with 17 bases in between. The CDR3 DNA follows: TGCGCCAGCAGTGAAGGGTCAACGGGCGCCGCAACTAATGAAAAACTGTTTTTT. Its protein product is CASSEGSTGAATNEKLFF.

The chain couples TRBV11-2 to TRBJ2-7, with 7 bases fitting TRBD2. CDR1 is SGHAT and CDR2 is FQNNGV in the germline V gene. The CDR3 extends over 14 amino acids. V gave up 1 base and J gave up 5 bases; unmatched junction bases: 5. The CDR3 loop reads CASSLVGLVNEQYF. The CDR3 DNA reads TGTGCCAGCAGCTTAGTCGGACTAGTAAACGAGCAGTACTTC.

V and J are TRBV5-1 and TRBJ1-4, with D possibly TRBD1 on 6 matching bases. CDR1 and CDR2 from the germline V gene are SGHRS and YFSETQ. V was pared by 4 bases and J by 0 bases, with 10 bases between. This CDR3 has 15 residues. The CDR3 loop is CASSPGHSTNEKLFF. The CDR3 bases are TGCGCCAGCAGCCCGGGACATTCAACTAATGAAAAACTGTTTTTT.

The rearrangement links TRBV5-1 to TRBJ2-7; D assignment may be TRBD1 or TRBD2 (5 bases each). This CDR3 has 15 residues. From germline, CDR1 is SGHRS and CDR2 YFSETQ. Between the trimmed V and J ends, which lost 1 base and 4 bases, there was a span of 15 bases. The CDR3 is CASSLLGTAFYEQYF. The CDR3 nucleotides read TGCGCCAGCAGCTTGCTCGGGACGGCCTTTTACGAGCAGTACTTC.

The chain joins TRBV27 to TRBJ2-1, with 8 bases that match TRBD1. Germline V gene lookup returns CDR1 MNHEY and CDR2 SMNVEV (reference sequence). V lost 4 bases to trimming and J lost 6 bases; unmatched junction nucleotides: 5. This CDR3 has 14 residues. CDR3 nucleotides: TGTGCCAGCAGTTCCCGGGACAGGCTCAATGAGCAGTTCTTC. Residues: CASSSRDRLNEQFF.

V usage is TRBV19 and J usage is TRBJ2-7; no clear D. Deletions cut 2 bases from V and 0 bases from J, with 2 bases between. The CDR3 is made up of 12 amino acids. CDR1 is LNHDA and CDR2 is SQIVND in the germline V gene (reference sequence). This CDR3 reads CASSINSYEQYF. The CDR3 DNA reads TGTGCCAGTAGTATAAACTCCTACGAGCAGTACTTC.

Here the CDR3 DNA reads TGTGCCAGCAGCCAACCGAGGGGGGATGAAAAACTGTTTTTT. Amino acids: CASSQPRGDEKLFF. The gene calls are TRBV14 and TRBJ1-4; perhaps TRBD1 as D (6 bases). This CDR3 contains 14 residues. Germline CDR1 reads SGHDN; CDR2 reads FVKESK. The V end was cut by 2 bases, the J end by 6 bases, with 10 bases between.

The V and J genes are TRBV25-1 and TRBJ1-2; perhaps TRBD1 as D (6 bases). This CDR3 comprises 13 residues. Germline values: CDR1 MGHDK, CDR2 SYGVNS. V lost 5 bases to trimming and J lost 8 bases, with 15 bases between them. CDR3 nucleotide sequence: TGTGCCAGCAGTTCGGGGGGCGCGAGCGGCTACACCTTC. Its translation: CASSSGGASGYTF.

This clone came up once. The chain combines TRBV2 with TRBJ2-5; the D is unclear. This CDR3 is built from 13 residues. Trimming shortened V by 2 bases and J by 1 base, and 5 bases separated the two germline ends. The germline gives CDR1 SNHLY, CDR2 FYNNEI. CDR3 DNA sequence: TGTGCCAGCAGTGAATCAGTCCAAGAGACCCAGTACTTC. It specifies CASSESVQETQYF.

The V and J genes are TRBV19 and TRBJ1-4; TRBD1 might be the D (5 bases). CDR3 length equals 13 residues. CDR1 is LNHDA and CDR2 is SQIVND in the germline V gene (reference sequence). Trimming removed 2 bases at V and 6 bases at J, with 7 bases between. The CDR3 bases are TGTGCCAGTAGTATAACAGGTTATGAAAAACTGTTTTTT. Translated, it gives CASSITGYEKLFF.

The chain has TRBV27 and TRBJ1-5, with 8 nucleotides matching TRBD1. Trimming at V came to 2 bases and at J to 5 bases, leaving 2 bases not matched to a gene. CDR3 size: 14 residues. In germline, CDR1 is MNHEY, CDR2 SMNVEV (reference sequence). The CDR3 DNA follows: TGTGCCAGCAGTTTACAGGGGGCGGATCAGCCCCAGCATTTT. It translates to CASSLQGADQPQHF.

V gene TRBV12-2 combines with J gene TRBJ1-1; the DNA was not used to check the table's D call, TRBD1. TRBV12-2 is labeled a pseudogene. This CDR3 has 15 residues. The DNA for the CDR3 is TGTGCAAGTCGCTTGAGGACAGGGCCATCAACTGAAGCTTTCTTT. Translating it yields CASRLRTGPSTEAFF.

The V and J genes are TRBV7-2 and TRBJ2-7; possible D gene TRBD1, 6 bases. CDR3 length equals 13 residues. Trimming took off 5 bases at V and 1 base at J, with 9 bases between the two ends. Germline CDR1 SGHTA, CDR2 FQGNSA. The CDR3 loop is CASSVRGSYEQYF. Written as DNA, the CDR3 is TGTGCCAGCAGCGTTAGGGGGTCCTACGAGCAGTACTTC. Looking up the rest from reference TRBV7-2 and TRBJ2-7 gives the full variable domain: GAGVSQSPSNKVTEKGKDVELRCDPISGHTALYWYRQSLGQGLEFLIYFQGNSAPDKSGLPSDRFSAERTGGSVSTLTIQRTQQEDSAVYLCASSVRGSYEQYFGPGTRLTVT.